Listed below are T cell receptor beta chains from one sample, sequenced in a study of cytomegalovirus exposure and HLA in healthy donors. Sequencing used immunoSEQ multiplex PCR; TCRdb keeps in-frame clones, though not all of them. The repertoire consists of over 150,000 clones, with approximately 80% occurring once and the leading ten covering 3% to 4.5%. Sequencing was carried out using PBMCs. Source of these receptors: a man aged 25 to 40 in good health and CMV-seropositive. The conserved cysteine and the conserved F or W are not part of the CDR3 here. D genes are given only for firm matches.

D gene	V gene	CDR3 length	J gene	CDR3 protein
TRBD1	TRBV6-5	12	TRBJ2-7	ATTAGTGLSEQY
-	TRBV7-9	10	TRBJ1-2	ASSSSDYGYT
-	TRBV4-2	12	TRBJ2-7	ASSQEWSSYEQY
TRBD1	TRBV7-2	13	TRBJ2-1	ASSRQGAAYNEQF
TRBD1	TRBV27	12	TRBJ2-3	ASSLGTGIDTQY
-	TRBV5-4	11	TRBJ1-1	ASSPTDYTEAF
TRBD2	TRBV2	11	TRBJ2-5	ASSDRGEETQY
-	TRBV7-3	14	TRBJ1-1	ASSSKVGAQNTEAF
-	TRBV4-1	11	TRBJ2-7	ASSQTSSYEQY
-	TRBV28	14	TRBJ1-5	ASSLWGAGRDQPQH
-	TRBV28	12	TRBJ2-7	ASSSGTPSEEQY
-	TRBV30	12	TRBJ2-7	AWSPPPGVGEQY
TRBD2	TRBV2	11	TRBJ2-7	ASSAGLAGEQY
TRBD1	TRBV4-3	14	TRBJ2-3	ASSQLQGGLTDTQY
TRBD1	TRBV18	13	TRBJ2-3	ASSYGQGRTDTQY
TRBD2	TRBV7-2	13	TRBJ2-1	ASSSNSGGYNEQF
-	TRBV7-6	10	TRBJ2-5	ASSTTEHLQY
-	TRBV5-1	13	TRBJ2-7	ASSGAHPLESEQY
-	TRBV7-2	11	TRBJ2-7	ASSFGRGYEQY
-	TRBV9	11	TRBJ2-7	ASSVSFQDEQY
TRBD2	TRBV9	16	TRBJ2-5	ASSVGMLASGVQETQY
-	TRBV18	12	TRBJ2-7	ASSPRGGADEQY
-	TRBV11-3	12	TRBJ2-3	ASSFGWGPDTQY
TRBD2	TRBV27	12	TRBJ2-7	ASRTTSGAYEQY
TRBD1	TRBV7-3	11	TRBJ2-3	ASSSTGEDTQY
-	TRBV7-6	12	TRBJ2-6	ASSSRSGANVLT
-	TRBV7-3	11	TRBJ1-1	ASSLHGDTEAF
-	TRBV28	10	TRBJ2-7	ASSLPLLEQY
TRBD1	TRBV2	14	TRBJ2-7	ASSSRDRGGVYEQY
TRBD2	TRBV7-6	16	TRBJ2-3	ASSPTGLSGGLTDTQY
TRBD2	TRBV30	12	TRBJ2-1	AWRAGTRLGEQF
-	TRBV5-1	12	TRBJ2-5	ASSSWTVQETQY
-	TRBV9	14	TRBJ1-3	ASSTDSAISGNTIY
-	TRBV30	11	TRBJ2-3	AWSMPGPDTQY
-	TRBV5-3	12	TRBJ1-1	ARSLTSGETEAF
TRBD1	TRBV10-3	14	TRBJ1-4	AISERARQGEEKLF
-	TRBV10-3	14	TRBJ2-1	AISEATSSPYNEQF
-	TRBV7-6	17	TRBJ1-6	ASSLVVGGTGSYNSPLH
TRBD1	TRBV30	10	TRBJ1-1	AWIRTGGEAF
TRBD2	TRBV4-1	14	TRBJ2-7	ASSQGPTSGAYEQY
-	TRBV30	12	TRBJ1-5	AWSTRYSNQPQH
-	TRBV7-2	14	TRBJ1-5	ASSLTFGTRHQPQH